This TCR beta chain emerged from a study of beta chain features in type 1 diabetes. Study observations and caveats: Researchers report that Type 1 diabetes patients had moderately but significantly shorter TCRB CDR3s across all four CD4+ subsets.

Of the isolated RNA, all was reverse transcribed, and so the sequenced material was expressed TCRB transcripts. Libraries were prepared by immunoSEQ multiplex PCR; TCRdb keeps only in-frame clonotypes and omits some of them. The sample lists 200,000 to 250,000 clones; roughly 13% were seen once. This clone has more than one count but fewer than ten. What it recognizes is unknown. The sample was naive CD4+ T cells from blood. The TCR comes from a man in his thirties or forties with type 1 diabetes.

The CDR3 spells CASSLDGVTTDTQYF. The CDR3 nucleotides read TGTGCCAGCAGCTTAGACGGGGTCACCACAGATACGCAGTATTTT. The V gene is TRBV5-5, the J gene TRBJ2-3, with D possibly being TRBD2 (5 bases). V lost 2 bases and J lost 2, with 12 bases in between. This CDR3 has 15 residues. Per the germline V gene, CDR1 is SGHKS and CDR2 is YYEKEE (reference sequence). Together with reference TRBV5-5 and TRBJ2-3, the CDR3 gives the full variable domain: DAGVTQSPTHLIKTRGQQVTLRCSPISGHKSVSWYQQVLGQGPQFIFQYYEKEERGRGNFPDRFSARQFPNYSSELNVNALLLGDSALYLCASSLDGVTTDTQYFGPGTRLTVL.